The 20 T cell receptor beta chains below all came from one sample that was sequenced in a study of T cell responses to AZD1222 COVID-19 vaccine. Data came from immunoSEQ multiplex PCR; TCRdb stores just in-frame clones and leaves some out. The sample holds some 94,000 clones, more than 80% seen once. The specimen comprised peripheral blood, sampled on day 0 of AZD1222 vaccination. Receptor source: an adult in good health.

The chain uses TRBV20-1 and TRBJ1-5, with no clear D. Trimming cost V 3 bases and J 1 base, with 10 bases left between them. CDR1 and CDR2 (germline): DFQATT, SNEGSKA (reference sequence). The CDR3 is made up of 14 amino acids. Here the CDR3 DNA reads TGCAGTGCTAGTTTGGGCCCAAGCAATCAGCCCCAGCATTTT. As protein: CSASLGPSNQPQHF.

The rearrangement joins TRBV4-1 to TRBJ1-6, with no clear D. CDR1 is MGHRA and CDR2 is YSYEKL in the germline V gene. The CDR3 sequence is 15 residues long. Trimming removed 1 base from V and 3 bases from J, with 7 bases in between. CDR3 amino acids: CASSQVRDYNSPLHF. The CDR3 DNA sequence: TGCGCCAGCAGCCAAGTTAGGGACTATAATTCACCCCTCCACTTT.

The chain links TRBV11-3 to TRBJ1-2, with D maybe TRBD1 (5 bases). This CDR3 is 12 amino acids long. Germline loops: CDR1 SGHNT, CDR2 YENEEA. V dropped 5 bases and J dropped 13 bases, with 17 bases sitting between them. CDR3 residues: CASSPGTSVLTF. The CDR3 nucleotides read TGTGCCAGCAGCCCCGGGACCTCGGTTCTCACCTTC.

The rearrangement uses TRBV18 and TRBJ2-7; the D gene is possibly TRBD2 (5 bases). The germline CDR1 and CDR2 sequences are KGHSH and LQKENI. The V and J ends lost 5 bases and 7 bases respectively, with 9 bases between them. The CDR3 consists of 11 residues. The CDR3 DNA reads TGTGCCAGCTCATCGGGAATGGAGCAGTACTTC. It encodes CASSSGMEQYF.

V and J are TRBV15 and TRBJ2-1; D is ambiguous. The V end was cut by 1 base, the J end by 8 bases, with 12 bases between. This CDR3 has 14 amino acids. The germline V gene encodes CDR1 LNHNV and CDR2 YYDKDF (reference sequence). The CDR3 sequence: CATSRVGQVDEQFF. The CDR3 DNA reads TGTGCCACCAGCAGAGTTGGGCAGGTCGATGAGCAGTTCTTC.

This clone is a singleton in its sample. The genes are TRBV2 and TRBJ2-7; TRBD1 agrees at 8 bases. This CDR3 is 12 amino acids long. V shed 6 bases and J 6 bases; nucleotides not matched to a gene: 4. The germline V gene has CDR1 SNHLY and CDR2 FYNNEI. The CDR3: CASRDTGGEQYF. In DNA, the CDR3 is TGTGCCAGCAGGGATACAGGGGGCGAGCAGTACTTC.

This clone was found a few times. This chain uses TRBV28 with TRBJ2-1; 9 bases agree with TRBD2. V was pared by 7 bases and J by 9 bases, with 10 bases of the junction left unmatched. This CDR3 is built from 14 residues. CDR1 is MDHEN and CDR2 is SYDVKM in the germline V gene. The CDR3 DNA reads as TGTGCCAGCACCAGGACTAGCGCACGCTCTGAGCAGTTCTTC. Its protein product is CASTRTSARSEQFF.

This chain joins TRBV10-3 and TRBJ1-6; no reliable D call. This CDR3 is 13 amino acids long. The germline gives CDR1 ENHRY, CDR2 SYGVKD. With 10 bases removed from V and 0 bases from J, the gap between germline ends came to 7 bases. The CDR3 nucleotides are TGTGCCAGCTCGAGCTCCTATAATTCACCCCTCCACTTT. It is translated as CASSSSYNSPLHF.

The chain combines TRBV28 with TRBJ1-5, with 10 nucleotides matching TRBD1. The germline gives CDR1 MDHEN, CDR2 SYDVKM. This CDR3 has 17 residues. V shed 5 bases and J 1 base; nucleotides not matched to a gene: 8. The CDR3 region has the DNA TGTGCCAGCAGTGCCATGACAGGGGGCTTAAGCAATCAGCCCCAGCATTTT. Protein product: CASSAMTGGLSNQPQHF.

This clone has a single count. The chain is built from TRBV12-3 or TRBV12-4 and TRBJ1-1; the D gene is possibly TRBD1 (5 bases). The germline V and J ends were trimmed by 5 bases and 1 base, with 5 bases remaining between them. The CDR3 spans 12 residues. CDR3 residues: CASSDRNTEAFF. The DNA of the CDR3 is TGTGCCAGCAGTGACAGGAACACTGAAGCTTTCTTT.

The chain employs TRBV5-1 and TRBJ2-1; TRBD2 is a possible D gene (7 bases). Trimming removed 0 bases at V and 1 base at J, with 11 bases between. The CDR3 extends over 16 amino acids. CDR1 is SGHRS and CDR2 is YFSETQ in the germline V gene. The CDR3 DNA reads as TGCGCCAGCAGCTTGGGGGGGGGCCGATCCTACAATGAGCAGTTCTTC. As protein: CASSLGGGRSYNEQFF. Together with reference TRBV5-1 and TRBJ2-1, the CDR3 gives the full variable domain: KAGVTQTPRYLIKTRGQQVTLSCSPISGHRSVSWYQQTPGQGLQFLFEYFSETQRNKGNFPGRFSGRQFSNSRSEMNVSTLELGDSALYLCASSLGGGRSYNEQFFGPGTRLTVL.

The chain joins TRBV6-5 to TRBJ1-4, with 7 positions matching TRBD1. Germline V gene lookup returns CDR1 MNHEY and CDR2 SVGAGI. The CDR3 spans 14 residues. Unmatched junction bases numbered 7, after V lost 2 bases and J lost 10 bases. CDR3: CASSYDRVSVKLFF. CDR3 nucleotide sequence: TGTGCCAGCAGTTACGACAGGGTCTCAGTAAAACTGTTTTTT.

V is TRBV5-5 and J is TRBJ2-7; a weak D match, TRBD1 (6 bases). CDR1 and CDR2 from the germline V gene are SGHKS and YYEKEE (reference sequence). The CDR3 consists of 16 residues. Trimming took off 3 bases at V and 5 bases at J, with 21 bases between the two ends. The CDR3 bases are TGTGCCAGCAGCTCCCTCCGTGTCGCAGGGGAAGACGAGCAGTACTTC. This gives the protein CASSSLRVAGEDEQYF.

The genes are TRBV5-1 and TRBJ1-4; 8 bases align to TRBD1. The J segment lost 4 bases and the V segment lost 4 bases, leaving 3 bases of the junction unmatched. CDR1 and CDR2 from the germline V gene are SGHRS and YFSETQ. The CDR3 totals 14 residues. This CDR3 reads CASSPDRVNEKLFF. The CDR3 nucleotides are TGCGCCAGCAGCCCGGACAGGGTTAATGAAAAACTGTTTTTT. The full variable domain, with the rest looked up from reference TRBV5-1 and TRBJ1-4, is KAGVTQTPRYLIKTRGQQVTLSCSPISGHRSVSWYQQTPGQGLQFLFEYFSETQRNKGNFPGRFSGRQFSNSRSEMNVSTLELGDSALYLCASSPDRVNEKLFFGSGTQLSVL.

V usage is TRBV7-3 and J usage is TRBJ2-1; 14 bases fit TRBD2. V shed 5 bases, J shed 7 bases, and the junction held 7 bases outside the gene matches. CDR3 length: 16 residues. Germline-derived CDR1 and CDR2 are SGHTA and FQGTGA. The CDR3 nucleotides read TGTGCCAGCAGCCCGAGGACTAGCGGGGGGTATAATGAGCAGTTCTTC. It is translated as CASSPRTSGGYNEQFF.

V is TRBV19 and J is TRBJ1-5; D is undetermined. The germline gives CDR1 LNHDA, CDR2 SQIVND (reference sequence). The CDR3 is 16 amino acids. Trimming removed 6 bases from V and 7 bases from J, with 22 bases in between. The CDR3 DNA is TGTGCCAGTAGCCTTTCCCCATCCCCGGGTGGGCAGCCCCAGCATTTT. Amino acid sequence: CASSLSPSPGGQPQHF.

V and J are TRBV15 and TRBJ2-3; D is unclear. The V end was cut by 0 bases, the J end by 0 bases, with 7 bases between. The CDR3 length is 15 residues. Germline V gene data show CDR1 as LNHNV and CDR2 as YYDKDF (reference sequence). The CDR3 bases are TGTGCCACCAGCAGAGATATAGCTAGCACAGATACGCAGTATTTT. This codes for CATSRDIASTDTQYF. Drawing the rest from reference TRBV15 and TRBJ2-3, the complete variable domain is DAMVIQNPRYQVTQFGKPVTLSCSQTLNHNVMYWYQQKSSQAPKLLFHYYDKDFNNEADTPDNFQSRRPNTSFCFLDIRSPGLGDTAMYLCATSRDIASTDTQYFGPGTRLTVL.

CDR3 region: CASSLRPSTGELFF. CDR3 nucleotide sequence: TGCGCCAGCAGCCTAAGGCCTAGCACCGGGGAGCTGTTTTTT. The chain joins TRBV5-1 to TRBJ2-2; D unresolved. Trimming pared 4 bases from V and 4 bases from J, leaving 11 bases between. The germline V gene has CDR1 SGHRS and CDR2 YFSETQ. This CDR3 region has 14 residues.

The chain recombines TRBV6-4 with TRBJ2-2, with 8 positions matching TRBD1. V lost 1 base and J lost 5; bases outside the gene matches: 6. CDR1 is MRHNA, CDR2 SNTAGT, per germline. The CDR3 sequence is 16 residues long. In nucleotides, the CDR3 is TGTGCCAGCAGTGACTGGAGACAGGGGAGAACCGGGGAGCTGTTTTTT. It translates to CASSDWRQGRTGELFF.

The genes are TRBV5-4 and TRBJ1-3; no clear D gene. V dropped 0 bases and J dropped 2 bases, with 6 bases sitting between them. CDR3 length equals 14 residues. Germline CDR1 and CDR2: SGHNT and YYREEE (reference sequence). The CDR3 DNA is TGTGCCAGCAGCTTGGCGGGAGCTGGAAACACCATATATTTT. Translated: CASSLAGAGNTIYF.